This passage covers 27 T cell receptor beta chains from one sample sequenced in a study of beta chain features in type 1 diabetes. Expressed TCRB transcripts were sequenced after all isolated RNA was converted to cDNA. Generated by immunoSEQ multiplex PCR, the TCRdb table keeps only in-frame clones and is missing some. The sample lists roughly 250,000 clones, more than 65% occurring once. Sequencing was done on a sample of naive CD4+ T cells from blood. The receptors shown here come from a man aged 25-45 years in good health.

This chain connects TRBV9 to TRBJ1-1, with a possible D match to TRBD1 (5 bases). There are 17 residues in the CDR3. Germline V gene sequence: CDR1 SGDLS, CDR2 YYNGEE. V lost 0 bases and J 3 bases, leaving 18 bases between the germline ends. CDR3 residues: CASSVVGTTNRHTEAFF. The CDR3 nucleotides read TGTGCCAGCAGCGTAGTGGGGACTACAAACCGGCACACTGAAGCTTTCTTT.

V gene TRBV1 combines with J gene TRBJ1-1; TRBD1 was called by the table and not checked on the DNA. TRBV1 is a pseudogene segment. The CDR3 loop spans 14 amino acids. The CDR3 coding sequence is TGCACCAGCAGCCAAGAAGGCAGGGACACTGAAGCTTTCTTT. It specifies CTSSQEGRDTEAFF.

The CDR3 protein is CAWGFFRGPYEQYF. The CDR3 nucleotides are TGTGCCTGGGGATTTTTCAGGGGGCCCTACGAGCAGTACTTC. The chain carries TRBV30 and TRBJ2-7; 8 bases map to TRBD1. The J segment lost 2 bases and the V segment lost 5 bases, leaving 8 bases of the junction unmatched. CDR1 and CDR2 (germline): GTSNPN, SVGIG (reference sequence). The CDR3 extends over 14 amino acids.

The rearrangement links TRBV2 to TRBJ2-3, with D maybe TRBD2 (6 bases). Germline V gives CDR1 SNHLY, CDR2 FYNNEI. Trimming took 4 bases from V and 11 from J, leaving 13 bases between them. The CDR3 is 12 residues long. The CDR3 nucleotides are TGTGCCAGCAGTGTAGGGAGGTTCATGCAGTATTTT. Translation: CASSVGRFMQYF. The whole variable domain, remainder taken from reference TRBV2 and TRBJ2-3, is EPEVTQTPSHQVTQMGQEVILRCVPISNHLYFYWYRQILGQKVEFLVSFYNNEISEKSEIFDDQFSVERPDGSNFTLKIRSTKLEDSAMYFCASSVGRFMQYFGPGTRLTVL.

This chain connects TRBV7-9 to TRBJ2-6, with no clear D. Trimming removed 3 bases at V and 0 bases at J, with 3 bases between. The length of the CDR3 is 14 residues. The germline gives CDR1 SEHNR, CDR2 FQNEAQ (reference sequence). Here the CDR3 reads CASSLFSGANVLTF. CDR3 DNA sequence: TGTGCCAGCAGCTTGTTCTCTGGGGCCAACGTCCTGACTTTC.

The chain combines TRBV7-2 with TRBJ2-5; weak D call: TRBD1 (6 bases). The CDR3 has 15 amino acids. The V gene lost 1 base and the J gene lost 2 bases, with 11 bases spanning the gap. Germline lookup yields CDR1 SGHTA and CDR2 FQGNSA. CDR3 coding DNA: TGTGCCAGCAGCTTAGTCGGGACATTACAAGAGACCCAGTACTTC. It encodes CASSLVGTLQETQYF.

CDR3 DNA sequence: TGCGCCAGCAGCTTGGGGGAAGAGACCCAGTACTTC. Its translation: CASSLGEETQYF. The rearrangement links TRBV5-1 to TRBJ2-5; D gene uncertain. Germline V lookup: CDR1 SGHRS, CDR2 YFSETQ. CDR3 size: 12 residues. Trimming took off 0 bases at V and 3 bases at J, with 3 bases between the two ends.

The J gene is TRBJ2-1, the V gene TRBV7-2; D is ambiguous. The CDR3 extends over 10 amino acids. Trimming took 2 bases from V and 10 from J, leaving 3 bases between them. Per the germline V gene, CDR1 is SGHTA and CDR2 is FQGNSA. The CDR3 region has the DNA TGTGCCAGCAGCTTACAAGAGCAGTTCTTC. This codes for CASSLQEQFF.

The V gene is TRBV30, the J gene TRBJ1-2; D is unresolved. V was shortened by 2 bases and J by 8 bases, with 18 bases between the two germline ends. The CDR3 runs 14 residues. Germline CDR1 reads GTSNPN; CDR2 reads SVGIG (reference sequence). The CDR3 DNA reads as TGTGCCTGGAGTCTCCGGCCCCAAGGGAAGGGCTACACCTTC. This sequence encodes CAWSLRPQGKGYTF.

The chain recombines TRBV6-1 with TRBJ2-4, with D unresolved. CDR3 length equals 16 residues. Trimming cost V 4 bases and J 0 bases, with 13 bases left between them. Germline lookup yields CDR1 MNHNS and CDR2 SASEGT. Written as DNA, the CDR3 is TGTGCCAGCAGTGGAGTTAAATACCTAGCCAAAAACATTCAGTACTTC. Translating it yields CASSGVKYLAKNIQYF.

The chain has TRBV4-3 and TRBJ2-7; possibly TRBD1 or TRBD2 for D (5 bases each). The germline gives CDR1 LGHNA, CDR2 YSLEER. V was shortened by 0 bases and J by 5 bases, with 23 bases between the two germline ends. CDR3 length equals 18 residues. CDR3 residues: CASSQDGWGTSSLNEQYF. The CDR3 DNA sequence: TGCGCCAGCAGCCAAGATGGTTGGGGGACCAGTTCCTTGAACGAGCAGTACTTC.

The chain employs TRBV29-1 and TRBJ1-1; D unclear. This CDR3 has 13 amino acids. The germline V and J ends were trimmed by 6 bases and 0 bases, with 11 bases remaining between them. Germline assignment: CDR1 SQVTM and CDR2 ANQGSEA. The CDR3 reads CSVAQQLNTEAFF. The CDR3 DNA is TGCAGCGTAGCCCAACAGTTGAACACTGAAGCTTTCTTT.

The CDR3 nucleotides read TGCAGCGGTCGACCGGGACAGGGAGGCAATGAGCAGTTCTTC. This encodes CSGRPGQGGNEQFF. This rearrangement joins TRBV29-1 to TRBJ2-1; 9 nucleotides align to TRBD1. CDR3 length equals 14 residues. Trimming cost V 7 bases and J 6 bases; bases outside gene matches: 10. Germline lookup yields CDR1 SQVTM and CDR2 ANQGSEA.

The sample holds one count of this clone. The gene calls are TRBV19 and TRBJ2-1; D call uncertain. V was cut by 3 bases and J by 3 bases, with 3 bases left in between. Germline CDR1 is LNHDA and CDR2 is SQIVND (reference sequence). The CDR3 spans 12 residues. This chain's CDR3 is CASSIVYNEQFF. The CDR3 bases are TGTGCCAGTAGTATTGTCTACAATGAGCAGTTCTTC. The full variable domain, in which reference TRBV19 and TRBJ2-1 provide the parts outside the CDR3, is DGGITQSPKYLFRKEGQNVTLSCEQNLNHDAMYWYRQDPGQGLRLIYYSQIVNDFQKGDIAEGYSVSREKKESFPLTVTSAQKNPTAFYLCASSIVYNEQFFGPGTRLTVL.

This chain joins TRBV23-1 and TRBJ2-1; a weak D match, TRBD1 (6 bases). TRBV23-1 is labeled an ORF, and its function is uncertain. V gave up 4 bases and J gave up 7 bases, with 11 bases separating them. The CDR3 has 13 amino acids. In nucleotides, the CDR3 is TGCGCCAGCAGTCGCGGACAGCAGAATGAGCAGTTCTTC. Its protein is CASSRGQQNEQFF.

The rearrangement links TRBV29-1 to TRBJ2-3; D call uncertain. Germline V CDR1 and CDR2: SQVTM, ANQGSEA. The CDR3 sequence is 16 residues long. Between the trimmed V and J ends, which lost 3 bases and 2 bases, there was a span of 18 bases. CDR3 in DNA: TGCAGCGTTGAGAGGCCGGGTCACGGGCCCACAGATACGCAGTATTTT. This encodes CSVERPGHGPTDTQYF.

This chain connects TRBV4-2 to TRBJ2-3, with 10 positions matching TRBD2. The CDR3 length is 15 residues. The junction had 5 bases not matched to a gene; V was cut back by 2 bases and J by 6 bases. Germline CDR1 and CDR2: LGHNA and YNFKEQ. Here the CDR3 reads CASSQLAGEVDTQYF. CDR3 bases: TGTGCCAGCAGCCAACTAGCGGGGGAGGTGGATACGCAGTATTTT.

The chain couples TRBV7-9 to TRBJ1-2, with unresolved D. Germline CDR1 and CDR2: SEHNR and FQNEAQ (reference sequence). The CDR3 has 13 residues. V lost 2 bases to trimming and J lost 7 bases, with 11 bases between them. The CDR3 here is CASSLSIVTGYTF. CDR3 bases: TGTGCCAGCAGCTTATCGATCGTTACTGGCTACACCTTC.

The chain employs TRBV5-1 and TRBJ2-5; D not certain. From germline, CDR1 is SGHRS and CDR2 YFSETQ. V lost 4 bases and J lost 7, with 8 bases in between. The CDR3 runs to 11 residues. CDR3 region: CASSALGTQYF. The DNA of the CDR3 is TGCGCCAGCAGCGCACTGGGGACCCAGTACTTC.

This chain connects TRBV9 to TRBJ2-2; a possible D gene is TRBD2 (5 bases). The CDR3 has 15 residues. V lost 2 bases to trimming and J lost 1 base, with 9 bases between them. Germline CDR1 SGDLS, CDR2 YYNGEE. CDR3: CASSVLAGNTGELFF. CDR3 DNA: TGTGCCAGCAGCGTCCTTGCGGGGAACACCGGGGAGCTGTTTTTT.

The chain joins TRBV25-1 to TRBJ2-1; no clear D gene. Germline CDR1 and CDR2: MGHDK and SYGVNS. The CDR3 spans 11 residues. Trimming took 1 base from V and 10 from J, leaving 5 bases between them. CDR3 region: CASSELGEQFF. The CDR3 nucleotides are TGTGCCAGCAGTGAATTGGGCGAGCAGTTCTTC.

The chain carries TRBV18 and TRBJ1-1; 7 bases fit TRBD1. Germline lookup yields CDR1 KGHSH and CDR2 LQKENI. This CDR3 has 15 residues. The V gene end was trimmed by 3 bases and the J gene end by 6 bases; junction bases not matched to a gene: 10. The CDR3 nucleotides read TGTGCCAGCTCACCTCCCGGACTCAGGGGGTCTGAAGCTTTCTTT. This sequence encodes CASSPPGLRGSEAFF.

This chain joins TRBV18 and TRBJ2-3, with D perhaps given as TRBD1 or TRBD2 (6 bases each). Trimming stripped 2 bases from V and 3 bases from J, with 15 bases between. The CDR3 extends over 16 amino acids. Germline CDR1 and CDR2: KGHSH and LQKENI. CDR3 nucleotide sequence: TGTGCCAGCTCACCAATGTCCGGGGGCCGTACAGATACGCAGTATTTT. Its protein product is CASSPMSGGRTDTQYF. The whole variable domain, filled in from reference TRBV18 and TRBJ2-3, reads NAGVMQNPRHLVRRRGQEARLRCSPMKGHSHVYWYRQLPEEGLKFMVYLQKENIIDESGMPKERFSAEFPKEGPSILRIQQVVRGDSAAYFCASSPMSGGRTDTQYFGPGTRLTVL.

The chain uses TRBV9 and TRBJ1-6; a possible D gene is TRBD1 (6 bases). Germline V lookup: CDR1 SGDLS, CDR2 YYNGEE. The V end was cut by 4 bases, the J end by 7 bases, with 9 bases between. CDR3 size: 13 residues. CDR3 in DNA: TGTGCCAGCAGCAAGGGGGGAAATTCACCCCTCCACTTT. Its protein is CASSKGGNSPLHF.

The chain joins TRBV10-2 to TRBJ1-5; D call uncertain. Trimming took off 3 bases at V and 0 bases at J, with 15 bases between the two ends. CDR3 length: 17 residues. The germline V gene encodes CDR1 WSHSY and CDR2 SAAADI. The CDR3 is CASSDGKLVSSNQPQHF. CDR3 in DNA: TGCGCCAGCAGTGATGGCAAACTGGTCTCTAGCAATCAGCCCCAGCATTTT.

The V and J genes are TRBV5-1 and TRBJ2-3; 11 bases agree with TRBD2. CDR3 length: 18 residues. Germline CDR1 reads SGHRS; CDR2 reads YFSETQ. The J segment lost 3 bases and the V segment lost 1 base, leaving 10 bases of the junction unmatched. The CDR3 sequence is CASSLWIAGGPGTDTQYF. DNA of the CDR3: TGCGCCAGCAGCTTGTGGATAGCGGGAGGGCCAGGAACAGATACGCAGTATTTT.

The chain joins TRBV7-9 to TRBJ2-5; 8 bases map to TRBD1. Germline CDR1 is SEHNR and CDR2 is FQNEAQ (reference sequence). This CDR3 is 15 amino acids long. Losses at the gene ends were 5 bases for V and 7 bases for J; bases not matched to a gene: 12. CDR3 sequence (DNA): TGTGCCAGCAGCCCGCCCTCGACAGGGGTTGGGACCCAGTACTTC. Residues: CASSPPSTGVGTQYF.